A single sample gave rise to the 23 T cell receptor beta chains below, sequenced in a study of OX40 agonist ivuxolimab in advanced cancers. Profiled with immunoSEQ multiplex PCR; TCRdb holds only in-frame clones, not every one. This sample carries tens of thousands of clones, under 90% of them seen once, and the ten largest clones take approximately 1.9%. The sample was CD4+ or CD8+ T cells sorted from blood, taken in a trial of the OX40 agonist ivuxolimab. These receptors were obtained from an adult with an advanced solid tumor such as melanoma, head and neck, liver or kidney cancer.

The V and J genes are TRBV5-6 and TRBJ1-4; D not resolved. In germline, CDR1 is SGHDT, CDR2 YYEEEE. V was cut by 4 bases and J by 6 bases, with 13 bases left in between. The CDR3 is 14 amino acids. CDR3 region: CASSQTQGDEKLFF. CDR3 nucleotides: TGTGCCAGCAGCCAGACACAAGGCGATGAAAAACTGTTTTTT.

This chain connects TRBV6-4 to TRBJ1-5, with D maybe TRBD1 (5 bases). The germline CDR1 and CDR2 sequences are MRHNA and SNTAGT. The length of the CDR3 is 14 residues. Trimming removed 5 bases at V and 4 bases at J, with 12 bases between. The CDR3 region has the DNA TGTGCCAGCAGTCCCCCGGGGGGGAATCAGCCCCAGCATTTT. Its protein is CASSPPGGNQPQHF.

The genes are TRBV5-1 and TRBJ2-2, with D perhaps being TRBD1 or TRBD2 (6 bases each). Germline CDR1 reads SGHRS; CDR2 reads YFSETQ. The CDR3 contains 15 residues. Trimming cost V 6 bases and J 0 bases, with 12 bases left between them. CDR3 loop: CASTRGTTNTGELFF. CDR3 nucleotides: TGCGCCAGCACCCGCGGGACAACGAACACCGGGGAGCTGTTTTTT.

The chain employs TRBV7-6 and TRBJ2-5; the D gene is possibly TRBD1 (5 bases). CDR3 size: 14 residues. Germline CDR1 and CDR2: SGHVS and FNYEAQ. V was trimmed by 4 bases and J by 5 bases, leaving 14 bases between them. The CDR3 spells CASSSGQGGETQYF. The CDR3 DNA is TGTGCCAGCAGCTCCGGGCAGGGTGGGGAGACCCAGTACTTC. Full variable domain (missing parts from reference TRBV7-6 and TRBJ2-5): GAGVSQSPRYKVTKRGQDVALRCDPISGHVSLYWYRQALGQGPEFLTYFNYEAQQDKSGLPNDRFSAERPEGSISTLTIQRTEQRDSAMYRCASSSGQGGETQYFGPGTRLLVL.

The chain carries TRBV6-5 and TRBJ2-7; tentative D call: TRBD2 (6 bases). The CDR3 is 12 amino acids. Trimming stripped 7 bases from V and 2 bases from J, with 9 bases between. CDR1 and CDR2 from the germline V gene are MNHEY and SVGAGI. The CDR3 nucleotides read TGTGCCAGCATGGGGGGTACCTACGAGCAGTACTTC. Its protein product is CASMGGTYEQYF.

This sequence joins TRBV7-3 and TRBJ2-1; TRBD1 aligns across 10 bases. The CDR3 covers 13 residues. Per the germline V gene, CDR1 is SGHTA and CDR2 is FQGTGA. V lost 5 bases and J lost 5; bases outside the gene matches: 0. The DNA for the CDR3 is TGTGCCAGCAGCGGGACAGGGGACAATGAGCAGTTCTTC. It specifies CASSGTGDNEQFF.

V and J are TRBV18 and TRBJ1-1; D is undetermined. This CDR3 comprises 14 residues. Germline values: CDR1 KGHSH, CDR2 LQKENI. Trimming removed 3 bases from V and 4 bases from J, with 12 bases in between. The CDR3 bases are TGTGCCAGCTCACCCGAGGGCAAGGGCACTGAAGCTTTCTTT. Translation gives CASSPEGKGTEAFF. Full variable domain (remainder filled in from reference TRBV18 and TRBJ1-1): NAGVMQNPRHLVRRRGQEARLRCSPMKGHSHVYWYRQLPEEGLKFMVYLQKENIIDESGMPKERFSAEFPKEGPSILRIQQVVRGDSAAYFCASSPEGKGTEAFFGQGTRLTVV.

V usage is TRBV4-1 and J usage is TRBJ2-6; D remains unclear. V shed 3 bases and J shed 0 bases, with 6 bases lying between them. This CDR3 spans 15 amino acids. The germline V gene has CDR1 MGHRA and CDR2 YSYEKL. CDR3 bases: TGCGCCAGCAGCCAGATTCGCTCTGGGGCCAACGTCCTGACTTTC. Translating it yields CASSQIRSGANVLTF.

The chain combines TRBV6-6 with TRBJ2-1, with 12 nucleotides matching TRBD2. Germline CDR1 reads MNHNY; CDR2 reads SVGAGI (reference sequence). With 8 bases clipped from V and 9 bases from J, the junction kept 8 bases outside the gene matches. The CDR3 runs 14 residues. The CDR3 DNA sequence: TGTGCCAGCCTAGCGGGAGGGCCATTAGCTGAGCAGTTCTTC. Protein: CASLAGGPLAEQFF.

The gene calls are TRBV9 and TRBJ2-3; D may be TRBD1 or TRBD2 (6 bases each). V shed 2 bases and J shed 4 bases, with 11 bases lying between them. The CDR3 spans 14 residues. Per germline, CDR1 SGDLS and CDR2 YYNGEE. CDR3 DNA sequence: TGTGCCAGCAGCGTGAACAGGGAGGCAGATACGCAGTATTTT. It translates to CASSVNREADTQYF. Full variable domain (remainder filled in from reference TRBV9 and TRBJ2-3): DSGVTQTPKHLITATGQRVTLRCSPRSGDLSVYWYQQSLDQGLQFLIQYYNGEERAKGNILERFSAQQFPDLHSELNLSSLELGDSALYFCASSVNREADTQYFGPGTRLTVL.

CDR3 amino acids: CASSEPSGLLTTYEQYF. Here the CDR3 DNA reads TGTGCCAGCAGTGAACCTTCCGGACTTCTTACGACCTACGAGCAGTACTTC. This sequence joins TRBV2 and TRBJ2-7, with a weak D call TRBD2 (5 bases). Germline lookup yields CDR1 SNHLY and CDR2 FYNNEI. V shed 2 bases and J shed 2 bases, with 19 bases lying between them. CDR3 length equals 17 residues.

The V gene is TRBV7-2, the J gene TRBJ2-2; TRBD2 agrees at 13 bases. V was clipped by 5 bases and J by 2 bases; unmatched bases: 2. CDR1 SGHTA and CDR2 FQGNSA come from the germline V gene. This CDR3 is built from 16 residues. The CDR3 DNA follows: TGTGCCAGCAGCCGGACTAGCGGGAGAAACACCGGGGAGCTGTTTTTT. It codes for CASSRTSGRNTGELFF.

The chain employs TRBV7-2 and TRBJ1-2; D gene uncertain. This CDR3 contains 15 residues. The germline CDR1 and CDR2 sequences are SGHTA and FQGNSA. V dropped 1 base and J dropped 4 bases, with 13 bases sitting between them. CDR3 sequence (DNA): TGTGCCAGCAGCTTAGTGTCCGCATGGGGCTATGGCTACACCTTC. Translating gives CASSLVSAWGYGYTF. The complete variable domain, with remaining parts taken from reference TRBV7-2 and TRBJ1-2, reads GAGVSQSPSNKVTEKGKDVELRCDPISGHTALYWYRQSLGQGLEFLIYFQGNSAPDKSGLPSDRFSAERTGGSVSTLTIQRTQQEDSAVYLCASSLVSAWGYGYTFGSGTRLTVV.

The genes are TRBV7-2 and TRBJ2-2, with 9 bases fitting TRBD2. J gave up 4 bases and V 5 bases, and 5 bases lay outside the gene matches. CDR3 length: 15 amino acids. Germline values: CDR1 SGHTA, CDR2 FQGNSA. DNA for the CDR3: TGTGCCAGCAGCGTACTAGCGGGTTTCACCGGGGAGCTGTTTTTT. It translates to CASSVLAGFTGELFF.

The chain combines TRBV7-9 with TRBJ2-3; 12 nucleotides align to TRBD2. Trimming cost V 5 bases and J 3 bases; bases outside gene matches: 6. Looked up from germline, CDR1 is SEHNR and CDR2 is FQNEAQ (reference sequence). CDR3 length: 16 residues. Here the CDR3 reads CASSPGLAGSTDTQYF. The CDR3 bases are TGTGCCAGCAGCCCCGGACTAGCGGGATCTACAGATACGCAGTATTTT.

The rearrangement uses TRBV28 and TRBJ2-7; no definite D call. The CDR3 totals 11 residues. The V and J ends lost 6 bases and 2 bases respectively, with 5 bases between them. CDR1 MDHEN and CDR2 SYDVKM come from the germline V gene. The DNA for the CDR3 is TGTGCCAGCAGGGGCACCTACGAGCAGTACTTC. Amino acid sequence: CASRGTYEQYF. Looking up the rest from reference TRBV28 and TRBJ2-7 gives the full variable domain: DVKVTQSSRYLVKRTGEKVFLECVQDMDHENMFWYRQDPGLGLRLIYFSYDVKMKEKGDIPEGYSVSREKKERFSLILESASTNQTSMYLCASRGTYEQYFGPGTRLTVT.

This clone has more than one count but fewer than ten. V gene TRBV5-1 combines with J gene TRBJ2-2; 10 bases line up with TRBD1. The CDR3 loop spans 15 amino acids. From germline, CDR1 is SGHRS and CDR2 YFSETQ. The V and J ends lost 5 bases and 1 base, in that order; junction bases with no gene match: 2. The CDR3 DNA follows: TGCGCCAGCAGTCGGGACAGGGGGAACACCGGGGAGCTGTTTTTT. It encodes CASSRDRGNTGELFF.

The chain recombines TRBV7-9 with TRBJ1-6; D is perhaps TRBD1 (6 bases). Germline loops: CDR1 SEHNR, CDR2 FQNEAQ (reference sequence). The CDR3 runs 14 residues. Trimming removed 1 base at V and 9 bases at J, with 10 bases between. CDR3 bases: TGTGCCAGCAGCTTAGGGCAGGGGTTTTCACCCCTCCACTTT. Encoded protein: CASSLGQGFSPLHF.

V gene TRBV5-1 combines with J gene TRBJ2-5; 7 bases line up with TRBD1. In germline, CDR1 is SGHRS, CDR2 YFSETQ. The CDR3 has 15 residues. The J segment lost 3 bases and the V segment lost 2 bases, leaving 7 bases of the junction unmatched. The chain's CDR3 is CASSLVGTDEETQYF. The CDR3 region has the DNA TGCGCCAGCAGCTTAGTCGGGACAGATGAAGAGACCCAGTACTTC.

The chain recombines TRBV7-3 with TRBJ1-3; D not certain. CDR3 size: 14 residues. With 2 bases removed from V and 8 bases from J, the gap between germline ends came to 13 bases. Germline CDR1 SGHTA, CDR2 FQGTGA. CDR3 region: CASSLGTHSDTIYF. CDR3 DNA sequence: TGTGCCAGCAGCTTAGGCACTCATTCGGACACCATATATTTT.

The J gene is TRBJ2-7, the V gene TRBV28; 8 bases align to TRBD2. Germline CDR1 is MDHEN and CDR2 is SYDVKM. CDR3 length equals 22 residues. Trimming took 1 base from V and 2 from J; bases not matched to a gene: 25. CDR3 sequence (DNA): TGTGCCAGCAGTTTATTATGGGTAGGATATGGGGGTGGAGCGGGAGCGGCCTACGAGCAGTACTTC. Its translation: CASSLLWVGYGGGAGAAYEQYF.

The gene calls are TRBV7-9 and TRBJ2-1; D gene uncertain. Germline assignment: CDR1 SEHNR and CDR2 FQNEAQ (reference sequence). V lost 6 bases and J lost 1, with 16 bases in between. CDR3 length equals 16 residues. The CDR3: CASSRSRGESYNEQFF. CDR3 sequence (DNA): TGTGCCAGCAGTCGTAGTCGTGGAGAATCCTACAATGAGCAGTTCTTC.

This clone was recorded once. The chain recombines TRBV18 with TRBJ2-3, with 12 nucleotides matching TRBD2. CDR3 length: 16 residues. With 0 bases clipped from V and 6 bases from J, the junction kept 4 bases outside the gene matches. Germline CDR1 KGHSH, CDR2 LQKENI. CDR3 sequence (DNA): TGTGCCAGCTCACCACCGTCTAGCGGGAGGGCGGATACGCAGTATTTT. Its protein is CASSPPSSGRADTQYF.